A selection of T cell receptor beta chains follows, all from one sample in a study of shared clonotypes between healthy human individuals. Using immunoSEQ multiplex PCR, the repertoire was profiled, and TCRdb retains in-frame clones only, with some absent. The sample records 2 million to 2.5 million clones, 85% to 95% being singletons. The source material was naive CD4+ T cells from PBMCs. The receptor source for this set is a man aged 18 to 30 in good health. Some clones in this sample may be carry-over from other donors' samples. CDR3s include the opening cysteine and the closing phenylalanine or tryptophan. D genes are given only for firm matches. Only part of the rows carry a size: once, few, many, or a class if the clone is expanded.

>TRBD1|NA|TRBJ2-5|TRBV5-5
CASSTGGQETQYF
TGTGCCAGCAGCACAGGGGGCCAAGAGACCCAGTACTTC
>TRBD1|NA|TRBJ2-2|TRBV9
CASGRRRTGGDTGELFF
TGTGCCAGCGGGCGTAGGCGGACAGGGGGAGACACCGGGGAGCTGTTTTTT
>NA|NA|TRBJ2-7|TRBV11-1
CASGDSRIYEQYF
TGTGCCAGCGGGGACTCCAGGATCTACGAGCAGTACTTC
>NA|NA|TRBJ1-1|TRBV4-1
CASSRGSSWDTEAFF
TGCGCCAGCAGCCGGGGGTCGAGCTGGGACACTGAAGCTTTCTTT
>NA|NA|TRBJ1-2|TRBV6-6
CASSPSGRGYTF
TGTGCCAGCAGTCCGTCAGGTCGAGGCTACACCTTC
>NA|NA|TRBJ1-2|TRBV9
CASSGEGRRGYTF
TGTGCCAGCAGCGGGGAAGGACGACGGGGCTACACCTTC
>NA|NA|TRBJ1-1|TRBV29-1
CSVRRDRTGLNTEAFF
TGCAGCGTTCGACGGGACCGAACAGGGCTAAACACTGAAGCTTTCTTT
>NA|few|TRBJ1-1|TRBV25-1
CASSDPRGGDTEAFF
TGTGCCAGCAGTGATCCCAGGGGAGGGGACACTGAAGCTTTCTTT
>NA|NA|TRBJ1-1|TRBV18
CASSRGPGAEAFF
TGTGCCAGCTCCCGGGGTCCTGGGGCTGAAGCTTTCTTT
>NA|NA|TRBJ2-1|TRBV5-6
CASSLGLVVGDEQFF
TGTGCCAGCAGCTTGGGACTAGTAGTAGGGGATGAGCAGTTCTTC
>TRBD2|NA|TRBJ2-3|TRBV5-1
CASSLAGTSNADTQYF
TGCGCCAGCAGCTTGGCCGGGACTAGCAATGCAGATACGCAGTATTTT
>NA|NA|TRBJ2-5|TRBV28
CASSLWGETQYF
TGTGCCAGCAGTTTGTGGGGGGAGACCCAGTACTTC
>NA|NA|TRBJ2-5|TRBV7-3
CASSLGLQETQYF
TGTGCCAGCAGCCTGGGACTGCAAGAGACCCAGTACTTC
>TRBD2|NA|TRBJ2-7|TRBV28
CAIGGASYEQYF
TGTGCCATCGGGGGGGCGTCCTACGAGCAGTACTTC
>NA|NA|TRBJ1-5|TRBV29-1
CSVVTTVGSNQPQHF
TGCAGCGTTGTCACAACGGTGGGCAGCAATCAGCCCCAGCATTTT
>NA|NA|TRBJ2-5|TRBV19
CASSIVTAKETQYF
TGTGCCAGTAGTATAGTGACGGCTAAAGAGACCCAGTACTTC
>TRBD1|NA|TRBJ2-7|TRBV18
CASSPRTGSDEQYF
TGTGCCAGCTCACCCCGGACAGGGTCCGACGAGCAGTACTTC
>NA|NA|TRBJ1-1|TRBV6-5
CASKRGAGSGGAFF
TGTGCCAGCAAAAGGGGGGCGGGCAGCGGTGGTGCTTTCTTT
>NA|few|TRBJ1-2|TRBV28
CASSSGQRYTF
TGTGCCAGCAGTTCCGGACAGCGGTACACCTTC
>TRBD2|NA|TRBJ2-1|TRBV6-6
CASRGSGRYNEQFF
TGTGCCAGCAGAGGTAGCGGGAGGTACAATGAGCAGTTCTTC
>NA|NA|TRBJ2-3|TRBV4-1
CASSRSTGRGGTDTQYF
TGCGCCAGCAGCCGATCGACAGGGCGCGGGGGCACAGATACGCAGTATTTT
>TRBD1|NA|TRBJ1-5|TRBV7-2
CASSLRTGNQPQHF
TGTGCCAGCAGCCTCAGGACAGGGAATCAGCCCCAGCATTTT
>NA|few|TRBJ1-2|TRBV7-3
CASSSNGGTENTF
TGTGCCAGCAGCTCCAATGGAGGGACGGAGAACACCTTC
>NA|NA|TRBJ2-1|TRBV7-2
CASSPRAVHNEQFF
TGTGCCAGCAGCCCCCGAGCAGTCCACAATGAGCAGTTCTTC
>NA|NA|TRBJ1-4|TRBV6-1
CASSELGRGGEKLFF
TGTGCCAGCAGTGAACTGGGCCGGGGAGGTGAAAAACTGTTTTTT
>TRBD2|NA|TRBJ2-7|TRBV9
CASSYGGASRDDQYF
TGTGCCAGCAGCTACGGGGGGGCTAGCCGGGATGATCAGTACTTC
>NA|NA|TRBJ2-7|TRBV10-3
CAISDRGEQYF
TGTGCCATCAGTGATCGGGGCGAGCAGTACTTC
>NA|NA|TRBJ1-1|TRBV5-4
CASSSPTNGGDMAFF
TGTGCCAGCAGCTCCCCCACCAATGGAGGGGACATGGCTTTCTTT
>NA|NA|TRBJ1-1|TRBV27
CASSYRALLNTEAFF
TGTGCCAGCAGTTACCGGGCGCTGCTGAACACTGAAGCTTTCTTT
>NA|NA|TRBJ1-3|TRBV6-5
CASSYSSASGNTIYF
TGTGCCAGCAGTTATTCCAGCGCCTCTGGAAACACCATATATTTT
>NA|NA|TRBJ2-6|TRBV28
CASGGSGANVLTF
TGTGCCAGTGGAGGATCTGGGGCCAACGTCCTGACTTTC
>NA|NA|TRBJ2-5|TRBV4-1
CASRSYGGLETQYF
TGCGCCAGCAGGTCCTATGGGGGGTTGGAGACCCAGTACTTC
>TRBD1|NA|TRBJ2-1|TRBV7-2
CASSRDRDRAYNEQFF
TGTGCCAGCAGCCGAGACCGGGACAGGGCCTACAATGAGCAGTTCTTC
>NA|NA|TRBJ2-2|TRBV5-1
CASSLGTPGELFF
TGCGCCAGCAGCCTCGGGACTCCCGGGGAGCTGTTTTTT
>NA|NA|TRBJ1-2|TRBV6-5
CASSRQSPYGYTF
TGTGCCAGCAGCCGACAAAGCCCTTATGGCTACACCTTC
>NA|NA|TRBJ2-7|TRBV5-1
CASSLGESYEQYF
TGCGCCAGCAGCTTGGGGGAATCCTACGAGCAGTACTTC